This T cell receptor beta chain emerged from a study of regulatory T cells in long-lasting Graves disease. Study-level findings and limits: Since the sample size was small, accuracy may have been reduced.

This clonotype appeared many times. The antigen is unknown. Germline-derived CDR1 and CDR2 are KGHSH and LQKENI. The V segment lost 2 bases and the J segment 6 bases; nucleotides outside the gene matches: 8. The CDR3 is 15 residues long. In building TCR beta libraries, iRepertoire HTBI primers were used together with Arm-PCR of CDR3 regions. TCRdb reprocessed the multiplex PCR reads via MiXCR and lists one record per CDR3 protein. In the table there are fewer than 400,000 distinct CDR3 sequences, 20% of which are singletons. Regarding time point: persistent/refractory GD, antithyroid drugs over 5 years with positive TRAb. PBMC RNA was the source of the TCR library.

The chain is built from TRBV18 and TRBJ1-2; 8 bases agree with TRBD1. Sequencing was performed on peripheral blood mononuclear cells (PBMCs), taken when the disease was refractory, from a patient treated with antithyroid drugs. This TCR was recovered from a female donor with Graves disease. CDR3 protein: CASSPSVQGADGYTF. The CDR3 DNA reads TGTGCCAGCTCACCATCGGTGCAGGGGGCGGATGGCTACACCTTC. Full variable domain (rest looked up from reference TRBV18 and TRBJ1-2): NAGVMQNPRHLVRRRGQEARLRCSPMKGHSHVYWYRQLPEEGLKFMVYLQKENIIDESGMPKERFSAEFPKEGPSILRIQQVVRGDSAAYFCASSPSVQGADGYTFGSGTRLTVV.